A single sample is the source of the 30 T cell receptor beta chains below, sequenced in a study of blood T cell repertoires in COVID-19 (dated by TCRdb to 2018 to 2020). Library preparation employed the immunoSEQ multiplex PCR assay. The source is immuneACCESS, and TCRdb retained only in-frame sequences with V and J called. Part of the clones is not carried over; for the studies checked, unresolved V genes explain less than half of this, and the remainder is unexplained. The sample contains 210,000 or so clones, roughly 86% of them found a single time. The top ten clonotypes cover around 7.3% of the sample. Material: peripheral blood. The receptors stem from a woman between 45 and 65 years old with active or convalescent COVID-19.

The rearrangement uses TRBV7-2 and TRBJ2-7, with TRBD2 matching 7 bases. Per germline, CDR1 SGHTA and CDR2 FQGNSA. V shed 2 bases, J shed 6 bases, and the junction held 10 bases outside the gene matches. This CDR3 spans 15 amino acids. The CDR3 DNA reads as TGTGCCAGCAGCTTAATCCGGCTGGGGGGGAGCGAGCAGTACTTC. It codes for CASSLIRLGGSEQYF.

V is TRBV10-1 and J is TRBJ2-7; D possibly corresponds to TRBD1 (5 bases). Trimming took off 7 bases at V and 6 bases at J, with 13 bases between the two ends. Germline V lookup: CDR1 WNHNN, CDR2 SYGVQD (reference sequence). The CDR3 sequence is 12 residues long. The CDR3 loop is CASKGESGEQYF. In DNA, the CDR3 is TGCGCCAGCAAAGGGGAATCGGGCGAGCAGTACTTC.

The CDR3 nucleotides read TGTGCCAGCAGTTCCGGGATGGATTCACCCCTCCACTTT. Translated: CASSSGMDSPLHF. The chain has TRBV11-3 and TRBJ1-6; no firm D call. CDR1 is SGHNT and CDR2 is YENEEA in the germline V gene. Trimming took 6 bases from V and 8 from J, leaving 11 bases between them. This CDR3 comprises 13 residues.

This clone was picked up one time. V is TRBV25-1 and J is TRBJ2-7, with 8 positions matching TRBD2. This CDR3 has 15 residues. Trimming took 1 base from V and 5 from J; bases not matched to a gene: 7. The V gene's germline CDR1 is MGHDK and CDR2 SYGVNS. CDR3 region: CASSESSTAGDEQYF. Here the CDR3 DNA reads TGTGCCAGCAGTGAATCCTCCACAGCGGGAGACGAGCAGTACTTC.

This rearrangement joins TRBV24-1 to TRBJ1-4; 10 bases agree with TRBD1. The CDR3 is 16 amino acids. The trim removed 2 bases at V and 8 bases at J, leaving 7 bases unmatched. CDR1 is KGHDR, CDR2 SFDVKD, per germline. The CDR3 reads CATSDSPGQGKEKLFF. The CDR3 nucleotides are TGTGCCACCAGTGATTCTCCGGGACAGGGGAAGGAAAAACTGTTTTTT.

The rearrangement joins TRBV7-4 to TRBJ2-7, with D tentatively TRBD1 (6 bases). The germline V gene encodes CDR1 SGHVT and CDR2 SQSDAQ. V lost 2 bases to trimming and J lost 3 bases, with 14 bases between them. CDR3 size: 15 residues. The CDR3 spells CASSLRRQANYEQYV. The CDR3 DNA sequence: TGTGCCAGCAGCTTACGTCGACAGGCAAACTACGAGCAGTACGTC.

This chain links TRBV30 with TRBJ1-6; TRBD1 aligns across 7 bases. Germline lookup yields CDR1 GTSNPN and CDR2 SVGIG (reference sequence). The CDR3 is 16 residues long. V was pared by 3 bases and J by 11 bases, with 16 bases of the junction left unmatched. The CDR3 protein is CAWSQKQGRLHPPLHF. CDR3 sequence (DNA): TGTGCCTGGAGCCAGAAACAGGGGAGGCTGCATCCACCCCTCCACTTT. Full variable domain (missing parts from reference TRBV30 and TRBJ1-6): SQTIHQWPATLVQPVGSPLSLECTVEGTSNPNLYWYRQAAGRGLQLLFYSVGIGQISSEVPQNLSASRPQDRQFILSSKKLLLSDSGFYLCAWSQKQGRLHPPLHFGNGTRLTVT.

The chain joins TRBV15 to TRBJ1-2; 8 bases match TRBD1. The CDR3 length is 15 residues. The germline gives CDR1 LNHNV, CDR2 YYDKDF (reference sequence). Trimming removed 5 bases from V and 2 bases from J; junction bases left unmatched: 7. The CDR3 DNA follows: TGTGCCACCAGCGGACGGACAGGGCTCAACTATGGCTACACCTTC. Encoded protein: CATSGRTGLNYGYTF.

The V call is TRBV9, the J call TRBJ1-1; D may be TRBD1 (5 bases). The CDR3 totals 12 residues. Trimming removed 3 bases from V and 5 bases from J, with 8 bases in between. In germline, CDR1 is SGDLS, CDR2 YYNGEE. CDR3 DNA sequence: TGTGCCAGCAGCGCCGGGGGAACTGAAGCTTTCTTT. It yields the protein CASSAGGTEAFF.

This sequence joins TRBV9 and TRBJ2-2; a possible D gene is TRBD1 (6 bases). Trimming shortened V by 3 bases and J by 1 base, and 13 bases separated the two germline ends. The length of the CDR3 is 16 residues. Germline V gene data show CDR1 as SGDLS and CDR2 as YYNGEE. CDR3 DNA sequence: TGTGCCAGCAGCGCCAGGGGCCACGAGAACACCGGGGAGCTGTTTTTT. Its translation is CASSARGHENTGELFF.

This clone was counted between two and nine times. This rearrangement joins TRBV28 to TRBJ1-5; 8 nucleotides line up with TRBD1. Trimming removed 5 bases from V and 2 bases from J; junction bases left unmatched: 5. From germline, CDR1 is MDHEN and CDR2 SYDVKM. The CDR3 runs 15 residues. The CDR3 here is CASSPPTGGNQPQHF. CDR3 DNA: TGTGCCAGCAGTCCCCCGACAGGGGGCAATCAGCCCCAGCATTTT.

CDR3 bases: TGCGCCAGCAGCTTGAGACCCCATGGCGGGGGGGGTCAAGAGACCCAGTACTTC. Translating gives CASSLRPHGGGGQETQYF. The genes are TRBV5-1 and TRBJ2-5, with 9 bases matching TRBD2. CDR1 is SGHRS, CDR2 YFSETQ, per germline. The CDR3 has 18 residues. The V gene end was trimmed by 1 base and the J gene end by 2 bases; junction bases not matched to a gene: 12.

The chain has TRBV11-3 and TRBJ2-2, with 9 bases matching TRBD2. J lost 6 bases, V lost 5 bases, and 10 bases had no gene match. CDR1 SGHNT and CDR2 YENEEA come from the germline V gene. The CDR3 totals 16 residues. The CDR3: CASSEEAGGRAGELFF. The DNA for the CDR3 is TGTGCCAGCAGCGAAGAGGCGGGGGGGCGTGCCGGGGAGCTGTTTTTT.

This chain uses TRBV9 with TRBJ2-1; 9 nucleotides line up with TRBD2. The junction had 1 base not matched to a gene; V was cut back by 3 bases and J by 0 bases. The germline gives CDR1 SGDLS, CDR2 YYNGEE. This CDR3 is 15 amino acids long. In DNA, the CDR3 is TGTGCCAGCAGCGCTAGCGGGATCTCCTACAATGAGCAGTTCTTC. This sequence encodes CASSASGISYNEQFF.

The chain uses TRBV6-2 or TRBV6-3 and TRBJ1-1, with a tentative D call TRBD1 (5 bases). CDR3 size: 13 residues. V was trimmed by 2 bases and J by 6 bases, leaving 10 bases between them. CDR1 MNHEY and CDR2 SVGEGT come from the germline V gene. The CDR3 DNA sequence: TGTGCCAGCAGTTACAGGGGCTCGGCTGAAGCTTTCTTT. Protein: CASSYRGSAEAFF.

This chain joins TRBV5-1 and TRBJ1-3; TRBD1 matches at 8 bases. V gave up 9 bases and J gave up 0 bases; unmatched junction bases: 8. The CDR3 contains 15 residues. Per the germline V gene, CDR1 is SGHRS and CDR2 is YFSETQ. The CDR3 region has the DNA TGCGCCACCGGGACAGGCGATAACTCTGGAAACACCATATATTTT. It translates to CATGTGDNSGNTIYF. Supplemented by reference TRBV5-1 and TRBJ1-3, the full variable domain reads KAGVTQTPRYLIKTRGQQVTLSCSPISGHRSVSWYQQTPGQGLQFLFEYFSETQRNKGNFPGRFSGRQFSNSRSEMNVSTLELGDSALYLCATGTGDNSGNTIYFGEGSWLTVV.

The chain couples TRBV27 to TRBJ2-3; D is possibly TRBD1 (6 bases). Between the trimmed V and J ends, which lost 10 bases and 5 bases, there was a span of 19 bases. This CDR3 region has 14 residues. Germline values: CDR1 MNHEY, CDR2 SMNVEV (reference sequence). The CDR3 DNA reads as TGTGCCACGAATGACAGGCCCCAGGGAGATACGCAGTATTTT. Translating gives CATNDRPQGDTQYF.

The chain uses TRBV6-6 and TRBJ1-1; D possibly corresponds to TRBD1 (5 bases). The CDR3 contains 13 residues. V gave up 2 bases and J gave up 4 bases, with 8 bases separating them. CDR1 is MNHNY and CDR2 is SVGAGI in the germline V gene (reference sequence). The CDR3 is CASSYGGGTEAFF. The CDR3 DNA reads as TGTGCCAGCAGTTACGGGGGAGGCACTGAAGCTTTCTTT.

The CDR3 DNA sequence: TGTGCCAGCAGCTCCTCGGCGGGGATGGGCAATCAGCCCCAGCATTTT. This codes for CASSSSAGMGNQPQHF. The chain couples TRBV28 to TRBJ1-5; D remains unclear. V was pared by 6 bases and J by 2 bases, with 17 bases between. Germline V gene data show CDR1 as MDHEN and CDR2 as SYDVKM. This CDR3 is built from 16 residues.

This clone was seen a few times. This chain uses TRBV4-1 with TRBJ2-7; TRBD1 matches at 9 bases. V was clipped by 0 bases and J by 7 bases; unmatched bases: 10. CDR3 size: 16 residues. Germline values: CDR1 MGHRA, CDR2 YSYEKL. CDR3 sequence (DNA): TGCGCCAGCAGCCAAGATTTCTCACAGGGGGCTAGAGAGCAGTACTTC. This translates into CASSQDFSQGAREQYF.

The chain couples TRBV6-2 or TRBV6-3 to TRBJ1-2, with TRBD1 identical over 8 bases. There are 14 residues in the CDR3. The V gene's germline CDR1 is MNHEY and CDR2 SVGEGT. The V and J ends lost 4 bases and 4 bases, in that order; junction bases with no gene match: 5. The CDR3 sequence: CASSLRTGIYGYTF. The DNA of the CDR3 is TGTGCCAGCAGTTTACGGACAGGGATCTATGGCTACACCTTC.

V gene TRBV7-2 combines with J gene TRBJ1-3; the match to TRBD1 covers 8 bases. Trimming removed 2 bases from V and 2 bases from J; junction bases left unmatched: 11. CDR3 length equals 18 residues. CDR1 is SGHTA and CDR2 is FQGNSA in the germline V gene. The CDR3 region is CASSLQTTGTGPGNTIYF. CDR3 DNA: TGTGCCAGCAGCTTACAAACCACCGGGACAGGCCCTGGAAACACCATATATTTT.

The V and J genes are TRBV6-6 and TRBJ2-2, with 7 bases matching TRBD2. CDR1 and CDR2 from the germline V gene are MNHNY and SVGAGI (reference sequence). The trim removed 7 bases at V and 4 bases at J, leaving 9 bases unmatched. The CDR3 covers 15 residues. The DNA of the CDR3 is TGTGCCAGCACCCTCCCCGGGACTACCACCGGGGAGCTGTTTTTT. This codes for CASTLPGTTTGELFF.

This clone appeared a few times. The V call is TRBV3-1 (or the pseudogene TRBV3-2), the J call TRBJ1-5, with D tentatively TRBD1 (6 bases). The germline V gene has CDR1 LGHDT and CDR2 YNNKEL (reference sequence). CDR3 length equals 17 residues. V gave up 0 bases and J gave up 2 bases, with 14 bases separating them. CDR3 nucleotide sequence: TGTGCCAGCAGCCAAGACCCAATACAGGGTTGCAATCAGCCCCAGCATTTT. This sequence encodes CASSQDPIQGCNQPQHF.

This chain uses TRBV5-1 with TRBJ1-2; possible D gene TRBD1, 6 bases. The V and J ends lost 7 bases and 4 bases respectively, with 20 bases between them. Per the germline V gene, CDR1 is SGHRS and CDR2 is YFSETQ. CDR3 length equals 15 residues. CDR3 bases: TGCGCCAGCGGTCCGGGACAAGCTTCCACCTATGGCTACACCTTC. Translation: CASGPGQASTYGYTF. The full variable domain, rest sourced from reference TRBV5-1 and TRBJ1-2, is KAGVTQTPRYLIKTRGQQVTLSCSPISGHRSVSWYQQTPGQGLQFLFEYFSETQRNKGNFPGRFSGRQFSNSRSEMNVSTLELGDSALYLCASGPGQASTYGYTFGSGTRLTVV.

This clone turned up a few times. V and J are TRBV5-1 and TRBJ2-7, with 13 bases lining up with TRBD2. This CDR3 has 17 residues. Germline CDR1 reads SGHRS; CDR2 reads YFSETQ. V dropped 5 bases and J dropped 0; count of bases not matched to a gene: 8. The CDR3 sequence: CASSRGLAGPSSYEQYF. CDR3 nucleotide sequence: TGCGCCAGCAGTCGGGGACTAGCGGGACCAAGCTCCTACGAGCAGTACTTC.

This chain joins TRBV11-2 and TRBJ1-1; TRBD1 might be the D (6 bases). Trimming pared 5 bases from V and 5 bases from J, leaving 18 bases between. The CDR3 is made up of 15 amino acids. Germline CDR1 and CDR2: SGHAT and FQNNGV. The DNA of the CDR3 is TGTGCCAGCAGCCTAGGCACAGGGAAGGTAACTGAAGCTTTCTTT. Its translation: CASSLGTGKVTEAFF.

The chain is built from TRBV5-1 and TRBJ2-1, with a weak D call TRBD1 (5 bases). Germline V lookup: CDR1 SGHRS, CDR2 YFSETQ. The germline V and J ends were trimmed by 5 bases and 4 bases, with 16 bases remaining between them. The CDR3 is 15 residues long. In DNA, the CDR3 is TGCGCCAGCAGACCTGACAGTACCCGATACAATGAGCAGTTCTTC. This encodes CASRPDSTRYNEQFF.

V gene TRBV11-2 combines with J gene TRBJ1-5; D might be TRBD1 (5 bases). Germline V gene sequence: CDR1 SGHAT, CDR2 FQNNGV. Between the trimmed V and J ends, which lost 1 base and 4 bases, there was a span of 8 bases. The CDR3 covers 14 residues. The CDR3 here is CASSLGTGNQPQHF. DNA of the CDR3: TGTGCCAGCAGCTTAGGAACAGGTAATCAGCCCCAGCATTTT.

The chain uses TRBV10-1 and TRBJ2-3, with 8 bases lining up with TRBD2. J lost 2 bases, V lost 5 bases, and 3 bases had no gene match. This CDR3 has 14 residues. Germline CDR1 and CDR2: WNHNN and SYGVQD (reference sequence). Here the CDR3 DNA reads TGCGCCAGCAGTCCGGGGGGGACCACAGATACGCAGTATTTT. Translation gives CASSPGGTTDTQYF.